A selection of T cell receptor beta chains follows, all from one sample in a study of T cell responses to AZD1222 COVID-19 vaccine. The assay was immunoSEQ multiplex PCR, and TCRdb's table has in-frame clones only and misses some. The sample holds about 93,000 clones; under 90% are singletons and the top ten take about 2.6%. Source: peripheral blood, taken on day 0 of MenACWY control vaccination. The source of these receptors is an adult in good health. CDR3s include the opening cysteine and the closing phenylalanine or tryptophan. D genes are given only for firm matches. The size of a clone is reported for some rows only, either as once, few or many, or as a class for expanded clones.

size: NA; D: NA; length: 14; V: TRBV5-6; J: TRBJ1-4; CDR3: CASSLLTGFEKLFF; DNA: TGTGCCAGCAGCCTCCTAACAGGATTTGAAAAACTGTTTTTT
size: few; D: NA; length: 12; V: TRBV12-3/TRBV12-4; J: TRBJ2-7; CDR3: CASSLFSDEQYF; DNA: TGTGCCAGCAGTTTATTTAGCGACGAGCAGTACTTC
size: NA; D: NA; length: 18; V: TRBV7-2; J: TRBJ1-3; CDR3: CASSLGQAHTYSGNTIYF; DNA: TGTGCCAGCAGCTTAGGACAGGCACATACCTACTCTGGAAACACCATATATTTT
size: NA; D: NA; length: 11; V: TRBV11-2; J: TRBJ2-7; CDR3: CASSLGTEQYF; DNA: TGTGCCAGCAGCTTAGGGACCGAGCAGTACTTC
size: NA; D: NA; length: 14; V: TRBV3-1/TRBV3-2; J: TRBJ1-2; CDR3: CASSQETRNYGYTF; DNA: TGTGCCAGCAGCCAAGAGACCAGAAACTATGGCTACACCTTC
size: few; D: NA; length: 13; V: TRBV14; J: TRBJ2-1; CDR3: CASSQVPGNEQFF; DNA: TGTGCCAGCAGCCAAGTCCCGGGAAATGAGCAGTTCTTC
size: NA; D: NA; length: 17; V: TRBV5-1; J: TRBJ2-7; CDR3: CASRGLTGTPDSYEQYF; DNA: TGCGCCAGCAGGGGGCTCACCGGGACACCCGATTCCTACGAGCAGTACTTC
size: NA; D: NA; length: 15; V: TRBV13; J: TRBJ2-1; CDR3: CASSQQGGTYNEQFF; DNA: TGTGCCAGCAGTCAACAGGGCGGGACTTACAATGAGCAGTTCTTC
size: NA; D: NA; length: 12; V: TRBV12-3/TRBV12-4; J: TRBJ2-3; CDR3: CASSSSKDTQYF; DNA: NA
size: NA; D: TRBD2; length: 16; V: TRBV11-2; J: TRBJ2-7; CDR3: CASSLVTAGGAYEQYF; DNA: TGTGCCAGCAGCTTAGTGACGGCGGGGGGAGCCTACGAGCAGTACTTC
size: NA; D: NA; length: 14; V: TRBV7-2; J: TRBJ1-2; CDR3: CASSPSQDHYGYTF; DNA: TGTGCCAGCAGCCCCTCCCAGGATCACTATGGCTACACCTTC
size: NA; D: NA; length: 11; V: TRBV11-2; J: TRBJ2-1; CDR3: CASQGRNEQFF; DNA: TGTGCCAGCCAGGGTCGTAATGAGCAGTTCTTC
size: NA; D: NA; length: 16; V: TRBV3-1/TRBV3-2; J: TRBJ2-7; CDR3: CASSPTGTAPPYEQYF; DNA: TGTGCCAGCAGCCCCACCGGGACCGCGCCCCCCTACGAGCAGTACTTC
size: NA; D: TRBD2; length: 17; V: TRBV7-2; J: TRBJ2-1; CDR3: CATRPAGDESSYNEQFF; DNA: TGTGCTACCAGGCCAGCGGGGGACGAGAGCTCCTACAATGAGCAGTTCTTC
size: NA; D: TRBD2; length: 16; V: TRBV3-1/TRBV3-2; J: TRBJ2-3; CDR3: CASSQTSGTSTDTQYF; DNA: TGTGCCAGCAGCCAGACTAGCGGAACAAGCACAGATACGCAGTATTTT
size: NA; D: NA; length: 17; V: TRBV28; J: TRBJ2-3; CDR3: CASSFPPVAGGTDTQYF; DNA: TGTGCCAGCAGTTTTCCCCCTGTGGCAGGAGGCACAGATACGCAGTATTTT
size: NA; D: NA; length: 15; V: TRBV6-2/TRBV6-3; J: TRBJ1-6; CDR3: CASSYQTDYNSPLHF; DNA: TGTGCCAGCAGTTATCAGACGGATTATAATTCACCCCTCCACTTT
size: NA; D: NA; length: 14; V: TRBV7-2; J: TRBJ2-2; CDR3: CASSLTQGTGELFF; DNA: TGTGCCAGCAGCTTAACACAGGGAACCGGGGAGCTGTTTTTT
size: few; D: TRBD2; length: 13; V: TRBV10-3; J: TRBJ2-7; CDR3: CASGLAGRYEQYF; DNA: TGTGCCAGCGGACTAGCGGGGCGATACGAGCAGTACTTC
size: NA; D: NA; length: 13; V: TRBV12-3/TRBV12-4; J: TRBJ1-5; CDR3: CASSLGFIRPQHF; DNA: TGTGCCAGCAGTTTGGGCTTTATTCGGCCCCAGCATTTT
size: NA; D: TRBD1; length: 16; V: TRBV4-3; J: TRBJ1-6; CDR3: CASSPRLGQGNSPLHF; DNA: TGCGCCAGCAGCCCGAGACTGGGACAGGGGAATTCACCCCTCCACTTT
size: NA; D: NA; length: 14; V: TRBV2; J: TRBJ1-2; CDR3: CASSGGRLNYGYTF; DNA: TGTGCCAGCAGTGGGGGGAGGCTCAACTATGGCTACACCTTC
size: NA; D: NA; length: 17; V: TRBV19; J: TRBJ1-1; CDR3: CASSQKRGSWKGSEAFF; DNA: TGTGCCAGTAGCCAGAAGAGGGGCTCGTGGAAGGGCTCTGAAGCTTTCTTT
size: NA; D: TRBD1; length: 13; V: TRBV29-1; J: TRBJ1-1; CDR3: CSVVPGQGTEAFF; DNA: TGCAGCGTAGTACCGGGACAGGGGACTGAAGCTTTCTTT
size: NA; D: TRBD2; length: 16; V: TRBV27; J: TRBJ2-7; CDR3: CASSPGTSGGAVEQYF; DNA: TGTGCCAGCAGTCCCGGGACTAGCGGGGGGGCGGTAGAGCAGTACTTC
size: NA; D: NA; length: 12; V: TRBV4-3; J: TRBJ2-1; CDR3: CASSQDHNEQFF; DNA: TGCGCCAGCAGCCAAGATCACAATGAGCAGTTCTTC
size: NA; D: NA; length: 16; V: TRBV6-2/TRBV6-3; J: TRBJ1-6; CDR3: CASSRTGSSYNSPLHF; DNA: TGTGCCAGCAGCCGTACAGGGAGCTCCTATAATTCACCCCTCCACTTT
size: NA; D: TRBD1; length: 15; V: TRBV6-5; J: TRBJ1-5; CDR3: CASRQGYGSNQPQHF; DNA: TGTGCCAGTCGACAGGGTTACGGTAGCAATCAGCCCCAGCATTTT
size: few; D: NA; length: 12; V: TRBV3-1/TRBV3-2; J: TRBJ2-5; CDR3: CASSPDGETQYF; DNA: TGTGCCAGCAGCCCGGACGGTGAGACCCAGTACTTC
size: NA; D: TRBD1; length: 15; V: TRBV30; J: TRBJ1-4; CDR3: CAWSVGTGGNEKLFF; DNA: TGTGCCTGGAGTGTAGGCACAGGGGGGAATGAAAAACTGTTTTTT
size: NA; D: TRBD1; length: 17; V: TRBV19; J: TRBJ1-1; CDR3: CASSPSGRGRGNTEAFF; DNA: TGTGCCAGTAGCCCATCGGGCAGGGGGCGCGGGAACACTGAAGCTTTCTTT
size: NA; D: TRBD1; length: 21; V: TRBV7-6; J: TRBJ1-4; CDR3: CASSLALATGVAFSSNEKLFF; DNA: TGTGCCAGCAGCTTAGCACTGGCGACAGGGGTCGCCTTTTCCAGTAATGAAAAACTGTTTTTT
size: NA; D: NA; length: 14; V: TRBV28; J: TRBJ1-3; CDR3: CASSSAGSGNTIYF; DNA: TGTGCCAGCAGTTCCGCGGGTTCTGGAAACACCATATATTTT
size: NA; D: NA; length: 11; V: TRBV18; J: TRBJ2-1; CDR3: CASSPGEVWFF; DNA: TGTGCCAGCTCACCAGGAGAGGTTTGGTTCTTC
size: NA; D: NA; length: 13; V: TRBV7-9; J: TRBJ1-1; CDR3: CATIGGRSTEAFF; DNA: TGTGCCACCATTGGGGGGAGGAGCACTGAAGCTTTCTTT
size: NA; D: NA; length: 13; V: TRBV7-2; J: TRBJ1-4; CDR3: CASSPQSGEKLFF; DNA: TGTGCCAGCAGCCCCCAGTCGGGCGAAAAACTGTTTTTT
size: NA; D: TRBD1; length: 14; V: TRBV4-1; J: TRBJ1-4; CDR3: CASSLGQGSEKLFF; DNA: TGCGCCAGCAGCCTGGGACAGGGTAGCGAAAAACTGTTTTTT